This entry lists 32 T cell receptor beta chains sequenced from one sample in a study of molecular identifiers for immune sequencing clone quantification. TCRdb redid the calling of the PCR reads with MiXCR, one entry per CDR3 protein. The top ten clones hold 0.74% of a sample with a few hundred thousand distinct CDR3 sequences, about 23% of them seen once. Sequenced input: naive CD8+ T cells from blood, with Jurkat cell RNA spiked in. Subset given: FACS-sorted CD8+CD4-CCR7+CD45RA+ naive T cells. These receptors were collected from a human donor in good health. Some libraries in this study had Jurkat cell RNA spiked in.

In the case of this clonotype: A read error may be the cause here, since a much bigger clone is one base away. The rearrangement links TRBV29-1 to TRBJ1-1, with D tentatively TRBD1 (6 bases). The CDR3 is made up of 13 amino acids. Trimming took off 7 bases at V and 0 bases at J, with 12 bases between the two ends. The germline V gene has CDR1 SQVTM and CDR2 ANQGSEA. In nucleotides, the CDR3 is TGCAGCGCCATAACAGGGTTGAACACTGAAGCTTTCTTT. Amino acid sequence: CSAITGLNTEAFF.

This clonotype appeared once. A read error may explain this, as a much larger clone is one base away. The missing conserved phenylalanine or tryptophan at the end of this CDR3 makes a read error likely. This chain links TRBV14 with TRBJ2-7; 9 positions match TRBD2. The CDR3 loop spans 15 amino acids. Germline V gene sequence: CDR1 SGHDN, CDR2 FVKESK. The junction had 3 bases not matched to a gene; V was cut back by 0 bases and J by 3 bases. The CDR3 loop is CASSQERGGYYEQYL. In nucleotides, the CDR3 is TGTGCCAGCAGCCAAGAGCGGGGGGGCTACTACGAGCAGTACCTC.

The table lists this clonotype with many counts. The chain employs TRBV5-1 and TRBJ2-5; D possibly corresponds to TRBD2 (5 bases). V was clipped by 4 bases and J by 0 bases, with 19 bases between them. Germline V gene sequence: CDR1 SGHRS, CDR2 YFSETQ. This CDR3 has 17 amino acids. The CDR3 nucleotides are TGCGCCAGCAGCCCGATGGACTCGTCGTGGTACCAAGAGACCCAGTACTTC. The encoded protein is CASSPMDSSWYQETQYF.

This clonotype was seen a few times. The J gene is TRBJ1-5, the V gene TRBV4-3; 8 bases map to TRBD1. Trimming removed 0 bases from V and 3 bases from J; junction bases left unmatched: 7. From germline, CDR1 is LGHNA and CDR2 YSLEER. CDR3 size: 17 residues. The CDR3 nucleotides are TGCGCCAGCAGCCAAGATAGGGCAGGGGGCTCCAATCAGCCCCAGCATTTT. Protein product: CASSQDRAGGSNQPQHF.

V is TRBV2 and J is TRBJ1-6, with D unclear. Trimming took 7 bases from V and 4 from J, leaving 14 bases between them. Germline V gene sequence: CDR1 SNHLY, CDR2 FYNNEI. The CDR3 contains 15 residues. This CDR3 reads CASTTESKYNSPLHF. CDR3 in DNA: TGTGCCAGCACCACAGAAAGCAAATATAATTCACCCCTCCACTTT.

Points on this clonotype: A much larger clonotype is one base distant, so this may be a read error. No conserved phenylalanine or tryptophan is present at the end of the CDR3, so a read error is the likely explanation. V and J are TRBV7-8 and TRBJ2-1; D is ambiguous. Trimming cost V 1 base and J 3 bases, with 4 bases left between them. Looked up from germline, CDR1 is SGHVS and CDR2 is FQNEAQ. There are 13 residues in the CDR3. Written as DNA, the CDR3 is TGTGCCAGCAGCTTAGTAGACTACAATGAGCAGTTCCTC. Protein product: CASSLVDYNEQFL.

In its sample, this clonotype was seen a few times. V is TRBV4-3 and J is TRBJ1-3; D may be TRBD1 (5 bases). Trimming shortened V by 0 bases and J by 9 bases, and 15 bases separated the two germline ends. From germline, CDR1 is LGHNA and CDR2 YSLEER. There are 15 residues in the CDR3. CDR3 amino acids: CASSQELQGWVTIYF. The CDR3 DNA follows: TGCGCCAGCAGCCAAGAGTTGCAGGGTTGGGTCACCATATATTTT.

The chain is built from TRBV7-2 and TRBJ1-5; D call uncertain. V was trimmed by 2 bases and J by 0 bases, leaving 8 bases between them. CDR3 length equals 15 residues. In germline, CDR1 is SGHTA, CDR2 FQGNSA. The CDR3 region is CASSLSQYSNQPQHF. DNA for the CDR3: TGTGCCAGCAGCTTAAGTCAGTATAGCAATCAGCCCCAGCATTTT.

This clonotype was seen at least ten times. The chain combines TRBV7-9 with TRBJ2-7; the match to TRBD2 covers 7 bases. CDR1 and CDR2 from the germline V gene are SEHNR and FQNEAQ (reference sequence). This CDR3 region has 14 residues. The J segment lost 7 bases and the V segment lost 2 bases, leaving 8 bases of the junction unmatched. The CDR3 coding sequence is TGTGCCAGCAGCTTAAAGGACGCGGGGGATGAGCAGTACTTC. It yields the protein CASSLKDAGDEQYF.

The genes are TRBV5-5 and TRBJ1-2, with D perhaps TRBD1 (6 bases). The germline CDR1 and CDR2 sequences are SGHKS and YYEKEE (reference sequence). V was shortened by 4 bases and J by 1 base, with 14 bases between the two germline ends. The CDR3 extends over 15 amino acids. The CDR3 coding sequence is TGTGCCAGCAGCCTCCGGGCAGGGGATAACTATGGCTACACCTTC. Amino acid sequence: CASSLRAGDNYGYTF.

The genes are TRBV10-3 and TRBJ2-7, with no clear D. This CDR3 spans 15 amino acids. The germline gives CDR1 ENHRY, CDR2 SYGVKD. V gave up 5 bases and J gave up 0 bases, with 14 bases separating them. The CDR3 nucleotides read TGTGCCATCAGTCCAGACCCAGTGTTCTCCTACGAGCAGTACTTC. Its translation is CAISPDPVFSYEQYF.

A single count supports this clonotype. V is TRBV19 and J is TRBJ2-3, with TRBD2 matching 9 bases. The germline V gene encodes CDR1 LNHDA and CDR2 SQIVND (reference sequence). The CDR3 length is 15 residues. V was clipped by 5 bases and J by 2 bases; unmatched bases: 5. The CDR3 sequence: CASSELAGYTDTQYF. CDR3 DNA: TGTGCCAGTAGTGAACTAGCGGGCTACACAGATACGCAGTATTTT.

This clonotype was found a few times. This chain connects TRBV7-8 to TRBJ2-1, with 14 bases lining up with TRBD2. J was trimmed by 5 bases and V by 4 bases; bases with no gene match: 7. The CDR3 length is 17 residues. CDR1 is SGHVS, CDR2 FQNEAQ, per germline. CDR3 loop: CASSSGLAGGPDNEQFF. The CDR3 coding sequence is TGTGCCAGCAGCTCTGGACTAGCGGGGGGCCCTGACAATGAGCAGTTCTTC.

As to this clonotype: Since a much larger clone is just one base distant, this may be a read error. V gene TRBV6-6 combines with J gene TRBJ1-6; no definite D call. Germline V CDR1 and CDR2: MNHNY, SVGAGI (reference sequence). Trimming pared 2 bases from V and 11 bases from J, leaving 16 bases between. There are 15 residues in the CDR3. This CDR3 reads CASSYTTLGNTPLHF. CDR3 nucleotide sequence: TGTGCCAGCAGTTACACGACCTTGGGAAATACACCCCTCCACTTT.

The chain uses TRBV11-2 and TRBJ2-3, with D perhaps TRBD2 (6 bases). The ends were cut back, 0 bases at V and 2 bases at J, with 12 bases in the middle. The germline CDR1 and CDR2 sequences are SGHAT and FQNNGV. CDR3 length: 16 residues. CDR3: CASSLDWAGYTDTQYF. CDR3 in DNA: TGTGCCAGCAGCTTAGATTGGGCGGGGTACACAGATACGCAGTATTTT.

Comments on this clonotype: A read error may be the cause here, since a much bigger clone is one base away. The chain has TRBV12-3 or TRBV12-4 and TRBJ2-7; tentative D call: TRBD2 (6 bases). CDR3 length: 15 amino acids. Trimming removed 6 bases from V and 6 bases from J, with 21 bases in between. This CDR3 is CASSSPRVAASEQYF. DNA for the CDR3: TGTGCCAGCAGCTCTCCCAGGGTAGCGGCCTCCGAGCAGTACTTC.

With respect to this clonotype: A much larger clone lies one base from this, so it may be a read error. This is likely a read error, given that the CDR3 carries no conserved phenylalanine or tryptophan at its end. The chain combines TRBV28 with TRBJ2-4; the D gene is possibly TRBD1 (5 bases). The V gene's germline CDR1 is MDHEN and CDR2 SYDVKM. Trimming removed 3 bases from V and 9 bases from J, with 12 bases in between. The CDR3 runs 13 residues. This CDR3 reads CASSFKGRGIQYS. CDR3 DNA: TGTGCCAGCAGTTTTAAGGGAAGGGGCATTCAGTACTCC.

This clonotype was counted many times. This sequence joins TRBV24-1 and TRBJ2-3; D is perhaps TRBD2 (6 bases). The CDR3 has 17 amino acids. Germline V gene sequence: CDR1 KGHDR, CDR2 SFDVKD. With 0 bases removed from V and 4 bases from J, the gap between germline ends came to 16 bases. The CDR3 region is CATSDLPSGVRADTQYF. Written as DNA, the CDR3 is TGTGCCACCAGTGATTTGCCGTCGGGGGTCCGGGCAGATACGCAGTATTTT.

The rearrangement joins TRBV6-5 to TRBJ2-7; possibly TRBD2 for D (5 bases). This CDR3 spans 13 amino acids. Deletions cut 0 bases from V and 6 bases from J, with 9 bases between. Germline-derived CDR1 and CDR2 are MNHEY and SVGAGI. The CDR3 reads CASSYSMGAEQYF. Written as DNA, the CDR3 is TGTGCCAGCAGTTACTCTATGGGAGCCGAGCAGTACTTC.

This clonotype has just a few counts. The genes are TRBV6-2 or TRBV6-3 and TRBJ1-1; D call uncertain. CDR3 size: 11 residues. V shed 2 bases and J shed 7 bases, with 5 bases lying between them. Germline V gives CDR1 MNHEY, CDR2 SVGEGT. The DNA of the CDR3 is TGTGCCAGCAGTTACCCGAATGAAGCTTTCTTT. Translation: CASSYPNEAFF.

The J gene is TRBJ1-5, the V gene TRBV3-1, with a weak D call TRBD1 (5 bases). Germline V gene sequence: CDR1 LGHDT, CDR2 YNNKEL (reference sequence). The CDR3 has 18 amino acids. Trimming took 1 base from V and 4 from J, leaving 20 bases between them. CDR3 DNA sequence: TGTGCCAGCAGCCAAGGGGCCACGGGGGGGTCCTTTAATCAGCCCCAGCATTTT. It specifies CASSQGATGGSFNQPQHF.

There are a few counts of this clonotype. The V and J genes are TRBV6-2 or TRBV6-3 and TRBJ2-3; the D is unclear. With 0 bases removed from V and 6 bases from J, the gap between germline ends came to 13 bases. This CDR3 has 15 residues. CDR1 and CDR2 from the germline V gene are MNHEY and SVGEGT. The chain's CDR3 is CASSYSGYPSDTQYF. The CDR3 DNA is TGTGCCAGCAGTTACTCTGGCTACCCGAGTGATACGCAGTATTTT.

Regarding this clonotype: The junction differs from germline at one of its ends, possibly a read error. V is TRBV5-3 and J is TRBJ2-3; 7 nucleotides match TRBD1. TRBV5-3 is an ORF, and what it does is uncertain. This CDR3 contains 15 residues. The CDR3 reads CASSSQDRRTDTQYF. The CDR3 DNA reads as TGTGCCAGCAGCTCACAGGACAGGCGCACAGATACGCAGTATTTT.

The rearrangement links TRBV28 to TRBJ2-7; tentatively, D is TRBD1 (6 bases). Germline values: CDR1 MDHEN, CDR2 SYDVKM. The V end lost 5 bases, the J end lost 2 bases, and 19 bases lay between the germline ends. The CDR3 runs 16 residues. DNA for the CDR3: TGTGCCAGCAGTACTCCTCGGACAGTCGGAACCTACGAGCAGTACTTC. Its translation is CASSTPRTVGTYEQYF.

As for this clonotype: A read error may account for a junction end that differs from germline. V usage is TRBV29-1 and J usage is TRBJ2-1, with D perhaps matching TRBD2 (5 bases). In germline, CDR1 is SQVTM, CDR2 ANQGSEA. The CDR3 loop spans 16 amino acids. The CDR3 here is CSVLQPPPSSYNEQFF. As DNA, the CDR3 is TGTAGCGTCCTTCAACCCCCGCCGAGCTCCTACAATGAGCAGTTCTTC.

The gene calls are TRBV6-5 and TRBJ2-5; 10 bases agree with TRBD2. V shed 4 bases and J 2 bases; nucleotides not matched to a gene: 7. Per the germline V gene, CDR1 is MNHEY and CDR2 is SVGAGI. This CDR3 spans 16 amino acids. For the CDR3, the DNA is TGTGCCAGCAGTTTAACCGGGACTAGCGAGCAAGAGACCCAGTACTTC. Protein sequence: CASSLTGTSEQETQYF.

The chain joins TRBV12-3 or TRBV12-4 to TRBJ2-1, with TRBD2 matching 12 bases. This CDR3 comprises 18 residues. V lost 6 bases, J lost 4 bases, and 13 bases stayed unmatched. The CDR3 DNA follows: TGTGCCAGCAGGCCCGGGACTAGCGGGTTTGGGGTTTACAATGAGCAGTTCTTC. Translated, it gives CASRPGTSGFGVYNEQFF.

This clonotype was detected a few times. The chain links TRBV29-1 to TRBJ1-1, with D possibly being TRBD1 (6 bases). Germline V CDR1 and CDR2: SQVTM, ANQGSEA. Trimming shortened V by 5 bases and J by 1 base, and 17 bases separated the two germline ends. This CDR3 has 15 residues. CDR3: CSVPKGQGTNTEAFF. The CDR3 DNA reads TGCAGCGTTCCTAAGGGGCAGGGGACGAACACTGAAGCTTTCTTT. Combining the CDR3 with reference TRBV29-1 and TRBJ1-1 gives the whole variable domain SAVISQKPSRDICQRGTSLTIQCQVDSQVTMMFWYRQQPGQSLTLIATANQGSEATYESGFVIDKFPISRPNLTFSTLTVSNMSPEDSSIYLCSVPKGQGTNTEAFFGQGTRLTVV.

A remark on this clonotype: A much larger clone sits a single nucleotide away, making a read error possible. The chain links TRBV24-1 to TRBJ2-7; a possible D gene is TRBD1 (6 bases). Trimming removed 4 bases from V and 6 bases from J, with 12 bases in between. The CDR3 extends over 13 amino acids. Germline CDR1 and CDR2: KGHDR and SFDVKD. The CDR3 region has the DNA TGTGCCACCAGTGAAGCCCCAGGGGCCGAGCAGTACTTC. Translation gives CATSEAPGAEQYF.

This chain uses TRBV30 with TRBJ2-6, with D hard to call. The germline gives CDR1 GTSNPN, CDR2 SVGIG (reference sequence). V lost 6 bases to trimming and J lost 0 bases, with 21 bases between them. The CDR3 covers 18 residues. CDR3 amino acids: CACCPAAAPFSGANVLTF. CDR3 DNA: TGTGCCTGTTGTCCCGCGGCAGCCCCCTTCTCTGGGGCCAACGTCCTGACTTTC.

This clonotype was counted between two and nine times. This chain links TRBV6-2 or TRBV6-3 with TRBJ1-5, with a weak D call TRBD1 (5 bases). V lost 4 bases and J lost 7, with 11 bases in between. The CDR3 spans 13 residues. Germline assignment: CDR1 MNHEY and CDR2 SVGEGT. In DNA, the CDR3 is TGTGCCAGCAGTTGGGGGTTCGGACAGCCCCAGCATTTT. This codes for CASSWGFGQPQHF.

About this clonotype: In this CDR3 the conserved last residue, phenylalanine or tryptophan, is missing, so a read error is likely. The rearrangement links TRBV11-3 to TRBJ2-5, with D uncertain. The CDR3 runs 12 residues. Per the germline V gene, CDR1 is SGHNT and CDR2 is YENEEA. V lost 5 bases and J lost 5, with 9 bases in between. The CDR3 bases are TGTGCCAGCAGCCGAACGTCGGAGACCCAGTACCTC. It yields the protein CASSRTSETQYL.